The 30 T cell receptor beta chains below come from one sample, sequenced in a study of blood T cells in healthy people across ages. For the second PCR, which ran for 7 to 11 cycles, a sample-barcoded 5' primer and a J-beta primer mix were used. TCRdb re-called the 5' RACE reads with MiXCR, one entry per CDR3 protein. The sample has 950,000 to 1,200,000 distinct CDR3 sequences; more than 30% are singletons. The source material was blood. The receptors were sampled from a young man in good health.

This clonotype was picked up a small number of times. The CDR3 DNA reads as TGTGCCAGCAGCACGACGGGACTGAGCTATAATTCACCCCTCCACTTT. It codes for CASSTTGLSYNSPLHF. This chain joins TRBV9 and TRBJ1-6, with D possibly being TRBD1 (5 bases). CDR3 length equals 16 residues. V lost 4 bases to trimming and J lost 3 bases, with 14 bases between them. The germline CDR1 and CDR2 sequences are SGDLS and YYNGEE.

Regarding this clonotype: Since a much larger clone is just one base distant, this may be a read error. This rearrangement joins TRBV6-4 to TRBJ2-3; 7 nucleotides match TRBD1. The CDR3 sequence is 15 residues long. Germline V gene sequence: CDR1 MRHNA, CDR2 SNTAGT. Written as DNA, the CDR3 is TGTGCCAGCAGTGAGGGTGACAGGGACACAGATATGCAGTATTTT. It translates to CASSEGDRDTDMQYF.

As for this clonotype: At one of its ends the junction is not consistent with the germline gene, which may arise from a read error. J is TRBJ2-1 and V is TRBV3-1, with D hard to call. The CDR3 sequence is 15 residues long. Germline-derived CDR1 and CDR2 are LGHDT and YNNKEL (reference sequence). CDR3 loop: CASSQSYSSHNEQFF. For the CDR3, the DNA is TGTGCCAGCAGCCAGTCTTACAGCTCCCACAATGAGCAGTTCTTC.

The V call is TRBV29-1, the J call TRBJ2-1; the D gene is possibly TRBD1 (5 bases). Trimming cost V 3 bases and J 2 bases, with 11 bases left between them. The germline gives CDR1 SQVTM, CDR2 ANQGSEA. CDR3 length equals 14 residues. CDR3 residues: CSVDREETYNEQFF. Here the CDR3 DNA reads TGCAGCGTTGACAGGGAAGAGACCTACAATGAGCAGTTCTTC.

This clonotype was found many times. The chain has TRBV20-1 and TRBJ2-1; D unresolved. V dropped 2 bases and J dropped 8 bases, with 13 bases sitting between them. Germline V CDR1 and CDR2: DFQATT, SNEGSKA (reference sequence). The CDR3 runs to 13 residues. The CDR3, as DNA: TGCAGTGCTAGATCTGGGCCCTCCGATGAGCAGTTCTTC. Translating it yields CSARSGPSDEQFF.

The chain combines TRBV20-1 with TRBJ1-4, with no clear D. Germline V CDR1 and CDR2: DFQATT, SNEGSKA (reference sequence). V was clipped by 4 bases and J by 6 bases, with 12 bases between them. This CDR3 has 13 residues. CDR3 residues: CSAMSAKDEKLFF. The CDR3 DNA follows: TGCAGTGCTATGTCAGCCAAAGATGAAAAACTGTTTTTT.

The DNA for the CDR3 is TGTGCCTGGAAAAATAGCGGGGTCCAAGAGACCCAGTACTTC. Translating gives CAWKNSGVQETQYF. The genes are TRBV30 and TRBJ2-5; 8 bases agree with TRBD2. V shed 4 bases and J 1 base; nucleotides not matched to a gene: 5. This CDR3 comprises 14 residues. Germline V gives CDR1 GTSNPN, CDR2 SVGIG (reference sequence).

CDR3 in amino acids: CASSFNTLGLAGSPSTDTQYF. The CDR3 DNA sequence: TGTGCCAGCAGTTTTAATACTTTGGGACTAGCGGGGTCCCCATCCACAGATACGCAGTATTTT. This chain links TRBV28 with TRBJ2-3; 13 bases line up with TRBD2. Germline V gene data show CDR1 as MDHEN and CDR2 as SYDVKM. CDR3 size: 21 residues. J was trimmed by 2 bases and V by 3 bases; bases with no gene match: 17.

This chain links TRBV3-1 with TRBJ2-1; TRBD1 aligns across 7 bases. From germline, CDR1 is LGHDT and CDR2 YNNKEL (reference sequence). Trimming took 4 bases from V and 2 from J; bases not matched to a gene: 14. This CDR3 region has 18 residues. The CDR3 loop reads CASSPQMPGGPTYNEQFF. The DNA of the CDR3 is TGTGCCAGCAGCCCCCAAATGCCAGGGGGACCCACCTACAATGAGCAGTTCTTC.

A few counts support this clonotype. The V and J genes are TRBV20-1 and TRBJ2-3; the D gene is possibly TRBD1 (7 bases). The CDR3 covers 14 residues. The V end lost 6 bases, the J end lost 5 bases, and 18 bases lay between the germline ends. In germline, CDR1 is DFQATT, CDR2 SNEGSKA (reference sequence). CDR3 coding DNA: TGCAGTGCCACCAGGGGGGCCAGGGGAGATACGCAGTATTTT. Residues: CSATRGARGDTQYF.

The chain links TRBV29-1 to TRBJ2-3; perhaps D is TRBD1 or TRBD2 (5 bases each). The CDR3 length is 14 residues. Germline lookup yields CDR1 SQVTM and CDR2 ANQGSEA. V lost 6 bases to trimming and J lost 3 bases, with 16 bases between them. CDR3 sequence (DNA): TGCAGCGTCGGCGGGTGCAGGGCGACAGATACGCAGTATTTT. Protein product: CSVGGCRATDTQYF.

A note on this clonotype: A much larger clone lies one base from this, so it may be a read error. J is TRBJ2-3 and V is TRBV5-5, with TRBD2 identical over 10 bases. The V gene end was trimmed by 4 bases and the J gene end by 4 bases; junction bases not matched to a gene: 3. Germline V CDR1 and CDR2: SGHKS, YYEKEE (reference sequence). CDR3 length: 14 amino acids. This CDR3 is CASSAAGGPDTQYF. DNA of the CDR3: TGTGCCAGCAGCGCAGCGGGGGGGCCAGATACGCAGTATTTT.

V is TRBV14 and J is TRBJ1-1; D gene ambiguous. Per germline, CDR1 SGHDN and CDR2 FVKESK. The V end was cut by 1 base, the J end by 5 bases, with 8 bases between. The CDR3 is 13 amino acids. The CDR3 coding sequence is TGTGCCAGCAGCCAAGCCCCGAGAACTGAAGCTTTCTTT. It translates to CASSQAPRTEAFF.

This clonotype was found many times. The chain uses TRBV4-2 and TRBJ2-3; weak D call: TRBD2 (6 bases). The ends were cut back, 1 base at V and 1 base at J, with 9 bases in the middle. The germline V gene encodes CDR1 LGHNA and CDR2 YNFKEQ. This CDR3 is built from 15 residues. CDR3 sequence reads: CASSQGGLGTDTQYF. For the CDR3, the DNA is TGTGCCAGCAGCCAAGGGGGACTCGGCACAGATACGCAGTATTTT.

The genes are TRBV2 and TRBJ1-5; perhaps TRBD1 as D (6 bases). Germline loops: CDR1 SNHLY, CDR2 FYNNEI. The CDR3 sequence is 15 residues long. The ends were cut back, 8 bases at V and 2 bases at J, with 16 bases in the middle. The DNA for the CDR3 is TGTGCCAGCGGAGGTTTCAGGGGTGGCAATCAGCCCCAGCATTTT. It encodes CASGGFRGGNQPQHF.

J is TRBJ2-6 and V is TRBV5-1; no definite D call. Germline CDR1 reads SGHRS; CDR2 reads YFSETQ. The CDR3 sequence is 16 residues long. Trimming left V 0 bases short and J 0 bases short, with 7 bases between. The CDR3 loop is CASSLVENSGANVLTF. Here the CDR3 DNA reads TGCGCCAGCAGCTTGGTAGAGAACTCTGGGGCCAACGTCCTGACTTTC.

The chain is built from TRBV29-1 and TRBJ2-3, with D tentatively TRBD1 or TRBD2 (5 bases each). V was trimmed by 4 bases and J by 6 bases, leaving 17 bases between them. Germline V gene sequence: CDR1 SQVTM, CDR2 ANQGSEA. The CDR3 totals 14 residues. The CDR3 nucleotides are TGCAGCGTTGTAGAGGGGCTCAGTATGGATACGCAGTATTTT. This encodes CSVVEGLSMDTQYF.

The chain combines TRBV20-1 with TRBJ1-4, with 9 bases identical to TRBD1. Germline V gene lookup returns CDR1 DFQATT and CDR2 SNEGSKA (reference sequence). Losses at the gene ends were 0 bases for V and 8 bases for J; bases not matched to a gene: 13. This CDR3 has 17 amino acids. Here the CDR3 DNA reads TGCAGTGCTAGAGATACACCGGACAGGGGCCCCGAGGAAAAACTGTTTTTT. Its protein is CSARDTPDRGPEEKLFF.

The DNA for the CDR3 is TGTGCCATCCTGACACTCACTCGGGGCTACACCTTC. Translation gives CAILTLTRGYTF. V gene TRBV10-3 combines with J gene TRBJ1-2; D unclear. The germline V gene has CDR1 ENHRY and CDR2 SYGVKD. Trimming removed 8 bases at V and 8 bases at J, with 15 bases between. There are 12 residues in the CDR3.

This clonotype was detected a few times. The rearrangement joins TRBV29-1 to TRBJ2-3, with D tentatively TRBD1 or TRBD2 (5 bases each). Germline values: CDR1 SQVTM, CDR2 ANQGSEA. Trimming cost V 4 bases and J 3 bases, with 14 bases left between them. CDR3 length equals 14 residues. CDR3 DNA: TGCAGCGTTGTAGGGGACCCATGGACAGATACGCAGTATTTT. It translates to CSVVGDPWTDTQYF.

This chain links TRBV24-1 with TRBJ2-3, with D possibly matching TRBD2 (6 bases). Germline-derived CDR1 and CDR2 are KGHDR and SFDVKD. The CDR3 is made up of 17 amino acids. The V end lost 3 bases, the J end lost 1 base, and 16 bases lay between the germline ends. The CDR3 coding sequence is TGTGCCACCAGTGATCCGGGAGACGGTTGGGGCACAGATACGCAGTATTTT. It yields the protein CATSDPGDGWGTDTQYF.

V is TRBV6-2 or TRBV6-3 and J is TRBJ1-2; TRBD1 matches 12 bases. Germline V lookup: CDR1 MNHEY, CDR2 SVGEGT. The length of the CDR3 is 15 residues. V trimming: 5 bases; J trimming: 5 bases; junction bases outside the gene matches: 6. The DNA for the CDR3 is TGTGCCAGCAGTCCGGGGACAGGGGGCGTTTATGGCTACACCTTC. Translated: CASSPGTGGVYGYTF.

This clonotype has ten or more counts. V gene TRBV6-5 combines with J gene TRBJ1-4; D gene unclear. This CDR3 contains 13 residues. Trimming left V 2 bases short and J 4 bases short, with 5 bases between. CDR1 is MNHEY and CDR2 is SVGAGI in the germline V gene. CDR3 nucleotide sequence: TGTGCCAGCAGTTACCGCAATAATGAAAAACTGTTTTTT. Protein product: CASSYRNNEKLFF.

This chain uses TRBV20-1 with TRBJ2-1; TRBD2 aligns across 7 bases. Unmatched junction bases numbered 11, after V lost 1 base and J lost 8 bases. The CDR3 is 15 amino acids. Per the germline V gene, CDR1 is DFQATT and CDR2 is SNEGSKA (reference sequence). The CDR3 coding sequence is TGCAGTGCTAGAGGGTTTTTGGGGAGGGGTGATGAGCAGTTCTTC. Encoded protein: CSARGFLGRGDEQFF.

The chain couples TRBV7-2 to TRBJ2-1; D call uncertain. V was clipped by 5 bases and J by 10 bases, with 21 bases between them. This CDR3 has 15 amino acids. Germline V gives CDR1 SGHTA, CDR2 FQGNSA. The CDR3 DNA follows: TGTACCAGCAGCCCTAGGGCGTCGCCCCCCGTGGAGCAGTTCTTC. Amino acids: CTSSPRASPPVEQFF.

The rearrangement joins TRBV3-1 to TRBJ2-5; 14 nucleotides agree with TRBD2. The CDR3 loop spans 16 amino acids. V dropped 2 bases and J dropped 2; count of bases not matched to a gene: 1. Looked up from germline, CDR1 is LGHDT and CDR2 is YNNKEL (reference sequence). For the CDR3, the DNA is TGTGCCAGCAGCCAACGACTAGCGGGGGGGCAAGAGACCCAGTACTTC. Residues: CASSQRLAGGQETQYF.

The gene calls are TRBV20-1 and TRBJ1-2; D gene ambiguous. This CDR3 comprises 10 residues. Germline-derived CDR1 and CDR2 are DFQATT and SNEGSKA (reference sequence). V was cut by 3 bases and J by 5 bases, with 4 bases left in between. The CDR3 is CSARVYGYTF. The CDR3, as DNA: TGCAGTGCTAGGGTATATGGCTACACCTTC.

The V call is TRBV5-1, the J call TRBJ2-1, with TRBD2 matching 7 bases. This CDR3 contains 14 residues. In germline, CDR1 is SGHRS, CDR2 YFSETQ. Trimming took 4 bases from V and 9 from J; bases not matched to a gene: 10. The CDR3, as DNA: TGCGCCAGCAGCAAGGAGCGGGGTTTGGTTGAGCAGTTCTTC. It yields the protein CASSKERGLVEQFF.

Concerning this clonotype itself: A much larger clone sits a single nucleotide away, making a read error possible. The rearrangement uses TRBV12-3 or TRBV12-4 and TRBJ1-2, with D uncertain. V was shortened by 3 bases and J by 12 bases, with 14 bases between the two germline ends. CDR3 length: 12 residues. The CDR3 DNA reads TGTGCCAGCAGTTTCCGCAAGAGCGGCCACACCTTC. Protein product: CASSFRKSGHTF.

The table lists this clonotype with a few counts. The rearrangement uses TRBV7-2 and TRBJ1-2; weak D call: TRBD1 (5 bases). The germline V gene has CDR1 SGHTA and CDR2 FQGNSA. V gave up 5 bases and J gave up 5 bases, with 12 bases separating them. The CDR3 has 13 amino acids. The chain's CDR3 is CASSVEPGYGYTF. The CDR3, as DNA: TGTGCCAGCAGCGTAGAACCAGGGTATGGCTACACCTTC.